Following are 29 T cell receptor beta chains from one sample sequenced in a study of graft-versus-host responses after intestinal transplantation. The table came from immunoSEQ multiplex PCR; TCRdb's copy has only in-frame clones and leaves some out. The sample includes under 90,000 clones, nearly 90% of them seen just once. Their cognate antigens are unknown. Material: unstimulated CD8+ T cells sorted from spleen or lymph node cells, obtained before transplant. Source of these receptors: a human donor who was the organ donor for an intestinal transplant.

The rearrangement uses TRBV5-4 and TRBJ2-3, with a possible D match to TRBD1 (5 bases). The CDR3 has 13 amino acids. V was pared by 1 base and J by 8 bases, with 11 bases between. Per germline, CDR1 SGHNT and CDR2 YYREEE (reference sequence). CDR3 protein: CASSLSGQGTQYF. The CDR3 DNA sequence: TGTGCCAGCAGCTTGTCAGGGCAGGGTACGCAGTATTTT.

This rearrangement joins TRBV4-3 to TRBJ2-5; D might be TRBD1 (6 bases). Per germline, CDR1 LGHNA and CDR2 YSLEER. The CDR3 loop spans 15 amino acids. V was clipped by 4 bases and J by 1 base, with 13 bases between them. CDR3 sequence (DNA): TGCGCCAGCAGCCGGTTTCAGGGGCCCCAAGAGACCCAGTACTTC. Protein sequence: CASSRFQGPQETQYF.

The rearrangement joins TRBV30 to TRBJ2-3; D is perhaps TRBD1 (7 bases). This CDR3 has 15 amino acids. Germline loops: CDR1 GTSNPN, CDR2 SVGIG (reference sequence). V lost 0 bases, J lost 1 base, and 11 bases lay in between. The chain's CDR3 is CAWSVGGGGTDTQYF. The CDR3 DNA is TGTGCCTGGAGTGTAGGGGGCGGGGGCACAGATACGCAGTATTTT.

The rearrangement uses TRBV2 and TRBJ2-3, with D tentatively TRBD1 (6 bases). There are 13 residues in the CDR3. Germline V CDR1 and CDR2: SNHLY, FYNNEI. V lost 6 bases and J lost 6, with 13 bases in between. CDR3 nucleotide sequence: TGTGCCAGCAGCAGGGGAAGAGCTGATACGCAGTATTTT. Protein product: CASSRGRADTQYF.

This sequence joins TRBV7-8 and TRBJ2-7; 8 bases line up with TRBD2. Looked up from germline, CDR1 is SGHVS and CDR2 is FQNEAQ. With 3 bases clipped from V and 3 bases from J, the junction kept 7 bases outside the gene matches. There are 15 residues in the CDR3. CDR3 region: CASSFGGDQIYEQYV. The DNA for the CDR3 is TGTGCCAGCAGCTTCGGGGGGGATCAGATCTACGAGCAGTACGTC.

This chain uses TRBV27 with TRBJ1-1; no firm D call. V was pared by 6 bases and J by 4 bases, with 12 bases between. The CDR3 has 13 residues. Germline CDR1 is MNHEY and CDR2 is SMNVEV (reference sequence). The CDR3 reads CASSLNTGTEAFF. As DNA, the CDR3 is TGTGCCAGCAGCCTAAATACGGGCACTGAAGCTTTCTTT.

The chain couples TRBV28 to TRBJ2-2, with D unresolved. The CDR3 has 14 residues. V lost 3 bases to trimming and J lost 5 bases, with 10 bases between them. Germline V CDR1 and CDR2: MDHEN, SYDVKM. The CDR3 sequence: CASSLFQITGELFF. The CDR3 bases are TGTGCCAGCAGTTTGTTTCAGATAACCGGGGAGCTGTTTTTT.

V is TRBV9 and J is TRBJ1-1, with D tentatively TRBD1 (5 bases). V was pared by 4 bases and J by 4 bases, with 11 bases between. The CDR3 length is 13 residues. The germline CDR1 and CDR2 sequences are SGDLS and YYNGEE. The DNA for the CDR3 is TGTGCCAGCAGCCTGTGGGGGGGCACTGAAGCTTTCTTT. Encoded protein: CASSLWGGTEAFF. The variable domain in full, completed from reference TRBV9 and TRBJ1-1, reads DSGVTQTPKHLITATGQRVTLRCSPRSGDLSVYWYQQSLDQGLQFLIQYYNGEERAKGNILERFSAQQFPDLHSELNLSSLELGDSALYFCASSLWGGTEAFFGQGTRLTVV.

This sequence joins TRBV7-2 and TRBJ1-2; 10 bases line up with TRBD1. The trim removed 4 bases at V and 7 bases at J, leaving 3 bases unmatched. Germline CDR1 reads SGHTA; CDR2 reads FQGNSA. CDR3 length equals 13 residues. CDR3 DNA: TGTGCCAGCAGCTGGGACAGGGGAAGTGGCTACACCTTC. Protein product: CASSWDRGSGYTF. The full variable domain, with the rest looked up from reference TRBV7-2 and TRBJ1-2, is GAGVSQSPSNKVTEKGKDVELRCDPISGHTALYWYRQSLGQGLEFLIYFQGNSAPDKSGLPSDRFSAERTGGSVSTLTIQRTQQEDSAVYLCASSWDRGSGYTFGSGTRLTVV.

This chain connects TRBV6-1 to TRBJ1-1, with D perhaps TRBD1 (6 bases). The CDR3 runs to 14 residues. Germline loops: CDR1 MNHNS, CDR2 SASEGT. Trimming took off 6 bases at V and 10 bases at J, with 21 bases between the two ends. CDR3 region: CASSLSERGRGAFF. CDR3 nucleotides: TGTGCCAGCAGCCTAAGTGAAAGGGGGAGGGGAGCTTTCTTT.

The chain combines TRBV19 with TRBJ1-1; perhaps TRBD1 as D (6 bases). Trimming cost V 2 bases and J 4 bases, with 20 bases left between them. This CDR3 has 17 amino acids. CDR1 and CDR2 (germline): LNHDA, SQIVND (reference sequence). The CDR3 sequence: CASSIIGSPRGSTEAFF. CDR3 DNA sequence: TGTGCCAGTAGTATAATAGGAAGCCCCAGGGGTAGCACTGAAGCTTTCTTT.

V is TRBV7-6 and J is TRBJ1-1; 8 bases match TRBD1. Germline V lookup: CDR1 SGHVS, CDR2 FNYEAQ. The V gene end was trimmed by 4 bases and the J gene end by 4 bases; junction bases not matched to a gene: 5. CDR3 size: 14 residues. The CDR3 nucleotides are TGTGCCAGCAGCTCAAGACAGGGGAGCACTGAAGCTTTCTTT. Its translation is CASSSRQGSTEAFF.

This clone was detected once. The chain uses TRBV27 and TRBJ2-3; 8 nucleotides line up with TRBD2. The V gene's germline CDR1 is MNHEY and CDR2 SMNVEV (reference sequence). After removal of 2 bases from V and 3 bases from J, the junction contained 4 bases not matched to a gene. CDR3 length equals 15 residues. The CDR3 loop is CASSLVGGGTDTQYF. In nucleotides, the CDR3 is TGTGCCAGCAGTTTAGTGGGCGGGGGGACAGATACGCAGTATTTT.

The chain employs TRBV15 and TRBJ1-1; 9 bases agree with TRBD1. V dropped 0 bases and J dropped 6; count of bases not matched to a gene: 8. CDR3 length: 16 amino acids. Per germline, CDR1 LNHNV and CDR2 YYDKDF (reference sequence). CDR3 DNA sequence: TGTGCCACCAGCAGAGACGCCGACAGGGGGATTTCTGAAGCTTTCTTT. Translating gives CATSRDADRGISEAFF.

The J gene is TRBJ2-3, the V gene TRBV7-9, with a tentative D call TRBD2 (6 bases). Germline V gene sequence: CDR1 SEHNR, CDR2 FQNEAQ (reference sequence). The CDR3 extends over 14 amino acids. V was trimmed by 2 bases and J by 6 bases, leaving 12 bases between them. CDR3 coding DNA: TGTGCCAGCAGCTTAATGGGGGGTCACGATACGCAGTATTTT. Its translation: CASSLMGGHDTQYF.

The chain employs TRBV7-6 and TRBJ2-5; D is unclear. Germline V gene data show CDR1 as SGHVS and CDR2 as FNYEAQ. The CDR3 runs to 13 residues. The V end lost 0 bases, the J end lost 2 bases, and 4 bases lay between the germline ends. The CDR3 sequence is CASSLAQQETQYF. For the CDR3, the DNA is TGTGCCAGCAGCTTAGCTCAGCAAGAGACCCAGTACTTC.

This chain joins TRBV28 and TRBJ2-7, with TRBD1 matching over 7 bases. Trimming cost V 5 bases and J 3 bases; bases outside gene matches: 4. The V gene's germline CDR1 is MDHEN and CDR2 SYDVKM. This CDR3 is built from 13 residues. CDR3 in DNA: TGTGCCAGCAGTCACCGGACAGGCTACGAGCAGTACGTC. Residues: CASSHRTGYEQYV.

In this sample, this clone turned up once. In nucleotides, the CDR3 is TGTGCCAGCAGCTTAAACAGGGGAAACAATCAGCCCCAGCATTTT. This sequence encodes CASSLNRGNNQPQHF. This rearrangement joins TRBV7-8 to TRBJ1-5; 7 positions agree with TRBD1. The CDR3 consists of 15 residues. The germline V gene encodes CDR1 SGHVS and CDR2 FQNEAQ. With 2 bases clipped from V and 3 bases from J, the junction kept 4 bases outside the gene matches.

This rearrangement joins TRBV27 to TRBJ2-7; TRBD1 is a possible D gene (6 bases). Trimming took 4 bases from V and 0 from J, leaving 10 bases between them. Germline CDR1 is MNHEY and CDR2 is SMNVEV (reference sequence). This CDR3 spans 14 amino acids. The CDR3 sequence: CASSSLTGSYEQYV. Here the CDR3 DNA reads TGTGCCAGCAGTTCGCTGACAGGCTCCTACGAGCAGTACGTC.

The rearrangement uses TRBV30 and TRBJ1-1, with 8 bases identical to TRBD1. V gave up 3 bases and J gave up 3 bases; unmatched junction bases: 3. This CDR3 has 13 residues. CDR1 and CDR2 (germline): GTSNPN, SVGIG (reference sequence). CDR3 sequence (DNA): TGTGCCTGGAGAGGACAGGGCTACACTGAAGCTTTCTTT. Protein product: CAWRGQGYTEAFF.

CDR3 loop: CASSLGGIDEQFF. DNA of the CDR3: TGTGCCAGCAGCTTAGGAGGGATCGATGAGCAGTTCTTC. The chain recombines TRBV11-2 with TRBJ2-1; the D gene is possibly TRBD2 (5 bases). CDR3 length: 13 residues. CDR1 and CDR2 from the germline V gene are SGHAT and FQNNGV. Trimming left V 1 base short and J 8 bases short, with 9 bases between.

The chain recombines TRBV7-9 with TRBJ1-6, with 10 bases that match TRBD1. CDR3 length: 16 residues. V was clipped by 5 bases and J by 7 bases; unmatched bases: 8. The germline V gene encodes CDR1 SEHNR and CDR2 FQNEAQ (reference sequence). CDR3 protein: CASSQAGQGSNSPLHF. In DNA, the CDR3 is TGTGCCAGCAGCCAAGCGGGACAGGGGTCGAATTCACCCCTCCACTTT.

The gene calls are TRBV28 and TRBJ2-5; D uncertain. The V end was cut by 5 bases, the J end by 5 bases, with 21 bases between. Germline loops: CDR1 MDHEN, CDR2 SYDVKM. This CDR3 contains 16 residues. CDR3 sequence: CASSPLVAAEVETQYF. CDR3 DNA sequence: TGTGCCAGCAGTCCCCTCGTGGCAGCCGAGGTGGAGACCCAGTACTTC.

This clone was detected once. V gene TRBV7-9 combines with J gene TRBJ1-1; D uncertain. V lost 5 bases to trimming and J lost 1 base, with 17 bases between them. The germline V gene has CDR1 SEHNR and CDR2 FQNEAQ (reference sequence). The CDR3 spans 16 residues. The DNA for the CDR3 is TGTGCCAGCAGCCCACGCGATGGAGGGAGGAACACTGAAGCTTTCTTT. Protein sequence: CASSPRDGGRNTEAFF.

This clone has a single count. The chain links TRBV9 to TRBJ1-1; D is unclear. There are 13 residues in the CDR3. V was clipped by 1 base and J by 7 bases, with 11 bases between them. Germline V gene sequence: CDR1 SGDLS, CDR2 YYNGEE. The CDR3 spells CASSVSGYGEAFF. CDR3 coding DNA: TGTGCCAGCAGCGTATCCGGGTATGGTGAAGCTTTCTTT.

The rearrangement links TRBV30 to TRBJ1-1; no firm D call. The CDR3 runs to 11 residues. Trimming pared 4 bases from V and 1 base from J, leaving 4 bases between. CDR1 and CDR2 (germline): GTSNPN, SVGIG (reference sequence). The CDR3 nucleotides are TGTGCCTGGACCAGGAACACTGAAGCTTTCTTT. It encodes CAWTRNTEAFF. The variable domain in full, with the rest retrieved from reference TRBV30 and TRBJ1-1, is SQTIHQWPATLVQPVGSPLSLECTVEGTSNPNLYWYRQAAGRGLQLLFYSVGIGQISSEVPQNLSASRPQDRQFILSSKKLLLSDSGFYLCAWTRNTEAFFGQGTRLTVV.

The CDR3 protein is CASRLAGSYNEQFF. DNA for the CDR3: TGTGCCAGCAGATTAGCGGGCTCCTACAATGAGCAGTTCTTC. The V and J genes are TRBV28 and TRBJ2-1, with 7 nucleotides matching TRBD2. The CDR3 totals 14 residues. The germline CDR1 and CDR2 sequences are MDHEN and SYDVKM. J lost 0 bases, V lost 6 bases, and 2 bases had no gene match.

The genes are TRBV14 and TRBJ2-3, with 8 bases matching TRBD2. Germline-derived CDR1 and CDR2 are SGHDN and FVKESK. V shed 8 bases and J 5 bases; nucleotides not matched to a gene: 12. The CDR3 contains 15 residues. CDR3 sequence reads: CASGWSGGQQDTQYF. The CDR3 nucleotides are TGTGCCAGCGGGTGGTCGGGGGGGCAGCAAGATACGCAGTATTTT.

V and J are TRBV21-1 and TRBJ1-1; TRBD1 is the table's D call, not checked against the DNA. TRBV21-1 is designated a pseudogene. The CDR3 covers 16 residues. The CDR3 reads CASKNDMTGLITEAFF. The CDR3 DNA follows: TGTGCCAGCAAGAACGATATGACAGGGCTGATCACTGAAGCTTTCTTT.